The rows below give T cell receptor beta chains drawn from one sample of a study of human thymus T cells. The repertoire was sequenced with immunoSEQ multiplex PCR; TCRdb's copy has only in-frame clones and lacks some. There are more than 45,000 clones in the sample; around 94% occur only once, and 5.5% to 7% lies in the top ten. Sequencing was carried out using blood. These receptors came from a boy in the first two years of life with a congenital heart defect but otherwise immunologically healthy. Both conserved end residues are trimmed from each CDR3.

j_call,v_call,cdr3_aa
TRBJ2-3,TRBV4-3,ASSQTRGGLRTDTQY
TRBJ1-5,TRBV12-5,ASGLVLRTMAQPQH
TRBJ2-2,TRBV4-2,ASSEGQGTNTGELF
TRBJ1-2,TRBV15,ATSTMLGTDYGYT
TRBJ1-2,TRBV7-9,ASSPSGDGYT
TRBJ2-2,TRBV27,ASSFSTGTANTGELF
TRBJ1-6,TRBV4-3,ASSQGRGFGNSPLH
TRBJ2-7,TRBV5-1,ASSLGSGRLSEQY
TRBJ1-3,TRBV12-5,ASGSEGNTIY
TRBJ1-3,TRBV5-4,ASSLRTGSGNTIY
TRBJ1-1,TRBV9,ASSVATDRGNTEAF
TRBJ1-5,TRBV4-2,ASSPLDRSNQPQH
TRBJ2-7,TRBV11-2,ASSLGATGTYEQY
TRBJ2-5,TRBV11-2,ASSSRTSGGLETQY
TRBJ2-2,TRBV27,ASSFGRNTGELF
TRBJ2-3,TRBV2,ASSEFGTLSTDTQY
TRBJ2-7,TRBV11-3,ASSLGGGGYYEQY
TRBJ2-5,TRBV5-1,ASSVVLAGGQETQY
TRBJ2-7,TRBV5-7,ASSFGRESTYEQY
TRBJ1-1,TRBV6-5,ASSYRDRGMNTEAF
TRBJ1-5,TRBV19,ASSTRAYSNQPQH
TRBJ2-2,TRBV7-3,ASSPTGANTGELF
TRBJ2-3,TRBV19,ASSIAGLGTDTQY
TRBJ2-5,TRBV2,ATPQGFGKIETQY
TRBJ1-4,TRBV7-9,ASSSTGLINEKLF
TRBJ2-5,TRBV5-5,ASTTLGGGETQY
TRBJ1-1,TRBV6-5,ASRQGASEAF
TRBJ2-1,TRBV7-2,ASSLTYNEQF
TRBJ2-5,TRBV27,ASSLYGTVQETQY
TRBJ2-7,TRBV15,ATSRGWGEGSYEQY